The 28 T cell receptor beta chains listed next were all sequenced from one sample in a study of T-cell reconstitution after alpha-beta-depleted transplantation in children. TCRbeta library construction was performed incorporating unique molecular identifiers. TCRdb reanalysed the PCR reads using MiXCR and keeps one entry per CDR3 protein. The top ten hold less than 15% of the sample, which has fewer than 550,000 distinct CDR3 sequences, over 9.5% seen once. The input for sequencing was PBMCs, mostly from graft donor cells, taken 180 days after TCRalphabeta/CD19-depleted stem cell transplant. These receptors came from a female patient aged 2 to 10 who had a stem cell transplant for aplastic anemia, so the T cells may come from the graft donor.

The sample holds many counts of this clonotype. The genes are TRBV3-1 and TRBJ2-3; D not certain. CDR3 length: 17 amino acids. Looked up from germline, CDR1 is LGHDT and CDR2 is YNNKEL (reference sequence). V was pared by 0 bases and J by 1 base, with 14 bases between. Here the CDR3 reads CASSQDRAGAGTDTQYF. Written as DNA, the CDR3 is TGTGCCAGCAGCCAAGATCGAGCTGGAGCCGGCACAGATACGCAGTATTTT.

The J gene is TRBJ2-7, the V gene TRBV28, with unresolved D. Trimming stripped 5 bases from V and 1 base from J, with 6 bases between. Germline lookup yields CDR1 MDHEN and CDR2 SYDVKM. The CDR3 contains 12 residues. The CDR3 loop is CASSGVSYEQYF. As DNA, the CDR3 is TGTGCCAGCAGTGGGGTATCCTACGAGCAGTACTTC.

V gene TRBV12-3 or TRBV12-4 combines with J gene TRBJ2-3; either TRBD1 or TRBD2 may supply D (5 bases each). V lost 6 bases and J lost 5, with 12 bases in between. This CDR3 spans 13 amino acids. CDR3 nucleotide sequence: TGTGCCAGCAGGCCCGAGGGGAGAGATACGCAGTATTTT. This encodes CASRPEGRDTQYF.

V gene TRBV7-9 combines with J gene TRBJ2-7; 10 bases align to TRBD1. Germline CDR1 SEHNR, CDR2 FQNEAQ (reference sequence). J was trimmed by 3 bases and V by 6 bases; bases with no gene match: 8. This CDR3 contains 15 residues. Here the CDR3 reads CASSRAGQGIYEQYF. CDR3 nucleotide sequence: TGTGCCAGCAGTCGGGCGGGACAGGGGATCTACGAGCAGTACTTC.

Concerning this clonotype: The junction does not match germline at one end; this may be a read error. Here the CDR3 DNA reads TGTACCAGCAGTTTTTGGCAGGGGAAAGGCGAGCAGTACTTC. Protein product: CTSSFWQGKGEQYF. This chain uses TRBV12-3 or TRBV12-4 with TRBJ2-7; D might be TRBD1 (6 bases). There are 14 residues in the CDR3.

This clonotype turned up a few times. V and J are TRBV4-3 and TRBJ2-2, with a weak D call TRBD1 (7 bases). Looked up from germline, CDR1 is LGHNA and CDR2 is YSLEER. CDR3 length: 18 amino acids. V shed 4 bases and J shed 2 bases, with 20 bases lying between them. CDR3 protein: CASSPMGQLGGNTGELFF. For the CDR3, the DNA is TGCGCCAGCAGCCCCATGGGACAGTTGGGGGGCAACACCGGGGAGCTGTTTTTT.

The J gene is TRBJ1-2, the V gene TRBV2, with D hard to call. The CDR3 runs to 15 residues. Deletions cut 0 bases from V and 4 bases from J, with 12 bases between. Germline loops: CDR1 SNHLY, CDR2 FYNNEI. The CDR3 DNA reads TGTGCCAGCAGTGAAGCGGGATCAGGACTCTATGGCTACACCTTC. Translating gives CASSEAGSGLYGYTF.

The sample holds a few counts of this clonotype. In DNA form, the CDR3 reads TGTGCCAGCAGTTTACGGCCAGACGAGGGAGATACGCAGTATTTT. Translated: CASSLRPDEGDTQYF. The chain links TRBV28 to TRBJ2-3; TRBD2 might be the D (5 bases). This CDR3 is built from 15 residues. Germline V gene sequence: CDR1 MDHEN, CDR2 SYDVKM. V was shortened by 2 bases and J by 5 bases, with 14 bases between the two germline ends.

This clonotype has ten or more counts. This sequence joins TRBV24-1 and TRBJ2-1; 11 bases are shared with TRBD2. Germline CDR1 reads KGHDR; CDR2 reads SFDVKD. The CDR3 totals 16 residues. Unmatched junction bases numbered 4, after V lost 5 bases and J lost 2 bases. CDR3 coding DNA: TGTGCCACCAGTGGTATAGCGGGAGGGACCTACAATGAGCAGTTCTTC. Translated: CATSGIAGGTYNEQFF.

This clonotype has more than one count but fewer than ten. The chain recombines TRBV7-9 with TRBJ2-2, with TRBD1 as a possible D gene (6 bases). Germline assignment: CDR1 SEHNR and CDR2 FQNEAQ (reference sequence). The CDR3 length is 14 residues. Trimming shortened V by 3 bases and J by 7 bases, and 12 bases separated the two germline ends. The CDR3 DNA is TGTGCCAGCAGCTTCAGGGGAACCGGCGGGGAGCTGTTTTTT. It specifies CASSFRGTGGELFF.

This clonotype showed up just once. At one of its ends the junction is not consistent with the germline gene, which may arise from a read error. CDR3 in amino acids: CASSLTGTYEQSF. The CDR3 DNA is TGTGCCAGCAGTTTAACAGGGACCTACGAGCAGTCCTTC. The chain employs TRBV12-3 or TRBV12-4 and TRBJ2-7; D is possibly TRBD1 (6 bases). The CDR3 is made up of 13 amino acids.

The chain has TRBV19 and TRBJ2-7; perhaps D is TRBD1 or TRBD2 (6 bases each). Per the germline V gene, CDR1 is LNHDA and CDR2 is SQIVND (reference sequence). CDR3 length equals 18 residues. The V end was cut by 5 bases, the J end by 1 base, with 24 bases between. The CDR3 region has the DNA TGTGCCAGTAGTCCGGGGAGAAGTCGGGGGCGCCGGTCCTACGAGCAGTACTTC. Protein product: CASSPGRSRGRRSYEQYF.

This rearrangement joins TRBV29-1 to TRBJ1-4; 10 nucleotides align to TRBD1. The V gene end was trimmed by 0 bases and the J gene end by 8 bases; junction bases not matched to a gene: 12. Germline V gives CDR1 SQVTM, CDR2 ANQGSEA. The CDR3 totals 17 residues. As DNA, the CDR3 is TGCAGCGTTGAAGATAAAAAGGGACAGGGGAGAGGCGAAAAACTGTTTTTT. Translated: CSVEDKKGQGRGEKLFF.

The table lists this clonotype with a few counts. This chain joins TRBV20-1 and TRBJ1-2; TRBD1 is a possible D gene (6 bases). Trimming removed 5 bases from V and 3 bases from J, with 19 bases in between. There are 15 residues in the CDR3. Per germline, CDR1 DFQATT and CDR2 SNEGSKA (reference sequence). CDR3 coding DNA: TGCAGTGCTGTTAGAGGTTCGGACAGCTACTATGGCTACACCTTC. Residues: CSAVRGSDSYYGYTF.

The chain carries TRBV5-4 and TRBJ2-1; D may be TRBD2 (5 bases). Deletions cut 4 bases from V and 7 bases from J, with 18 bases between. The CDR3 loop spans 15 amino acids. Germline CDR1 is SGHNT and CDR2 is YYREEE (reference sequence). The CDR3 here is CASSPFVRRSNEQFF. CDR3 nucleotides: TGTGCCAGCAGCCCATTCGTCAGGAGGTCAAATGAGCAGTTCTTC.

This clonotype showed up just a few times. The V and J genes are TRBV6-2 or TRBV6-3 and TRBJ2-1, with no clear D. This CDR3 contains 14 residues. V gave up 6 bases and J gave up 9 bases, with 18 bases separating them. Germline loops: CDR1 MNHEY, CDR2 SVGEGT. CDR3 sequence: CASRGDWGRAEQFF. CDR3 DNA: TGTGCCAGCAGGGGCGACTGGGGTAGGGCTGAGCAGTTCTTC.

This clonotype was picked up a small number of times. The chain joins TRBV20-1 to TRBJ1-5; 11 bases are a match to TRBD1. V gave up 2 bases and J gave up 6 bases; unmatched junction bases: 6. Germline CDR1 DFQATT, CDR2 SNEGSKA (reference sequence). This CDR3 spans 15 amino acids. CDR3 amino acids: CSARRRTGGFQPQHF. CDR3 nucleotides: TGCAGTGCTAGACGTCGGACAGGGGGCTTTCAGCCCCAGCATTTT.

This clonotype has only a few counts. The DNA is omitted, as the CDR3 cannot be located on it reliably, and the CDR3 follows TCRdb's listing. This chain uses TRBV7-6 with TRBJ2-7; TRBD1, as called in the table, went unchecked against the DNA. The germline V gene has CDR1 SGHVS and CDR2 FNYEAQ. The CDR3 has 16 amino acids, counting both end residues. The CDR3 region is CASSFGPGSEFYEQYF.

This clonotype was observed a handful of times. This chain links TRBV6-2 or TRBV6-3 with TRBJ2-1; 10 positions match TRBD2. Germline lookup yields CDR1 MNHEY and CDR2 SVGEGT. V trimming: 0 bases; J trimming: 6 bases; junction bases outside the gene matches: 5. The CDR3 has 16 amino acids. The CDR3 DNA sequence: TGTGCCAGCAGTTACTCGAATAGCGGGAGGCTCAATGAGCAGTTCTTC. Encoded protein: CASSYSNSGRLNEQFF.

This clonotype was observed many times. The CDR3 bases are TGCAGCGTTGGATTGACCTCGGCCAAAAACATTCAGTACTTC. Translated, it gives CSVGLTSAKNIQYF. The rearrangement joins TRBV29-1 to TRBJ2-4; D is unresolved. The CDR3 is 14 residues long. The V end lost 4 bases, the J end lost 1 base, and 11 bases lay between the germline ends. Germline CDR1 SQVTM, CDR2 ANQGSEA.

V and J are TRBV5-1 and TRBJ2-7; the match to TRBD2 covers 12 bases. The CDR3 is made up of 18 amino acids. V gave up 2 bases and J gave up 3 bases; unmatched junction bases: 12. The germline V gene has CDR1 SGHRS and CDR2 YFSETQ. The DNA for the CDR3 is TGCGCCAGCAGCTTCCTGACAGCGACTAGCGGGGGAAACTACGAGCAGTACGTC. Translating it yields CASSFLTATSGGNYEQYV.

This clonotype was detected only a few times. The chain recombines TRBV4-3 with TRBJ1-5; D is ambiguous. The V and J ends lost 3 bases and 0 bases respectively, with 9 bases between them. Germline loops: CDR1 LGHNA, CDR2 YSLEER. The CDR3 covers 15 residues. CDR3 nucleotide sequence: TGCGCCAGCAGCCATGGAGTTAGTAGCAATCAGCCCCAGCATTTT. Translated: CASSHGVSSNQPQHF.

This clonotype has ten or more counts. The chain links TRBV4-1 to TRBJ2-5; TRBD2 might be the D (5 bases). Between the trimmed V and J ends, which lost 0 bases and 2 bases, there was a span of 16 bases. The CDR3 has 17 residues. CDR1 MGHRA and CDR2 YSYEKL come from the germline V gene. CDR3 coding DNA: TGCGCCAGCAGCCAAGATCTTGGAGGCAGTCTTCAAGAGACCCAGTACTTC. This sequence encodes CASSQDLGGSLQETQYF.

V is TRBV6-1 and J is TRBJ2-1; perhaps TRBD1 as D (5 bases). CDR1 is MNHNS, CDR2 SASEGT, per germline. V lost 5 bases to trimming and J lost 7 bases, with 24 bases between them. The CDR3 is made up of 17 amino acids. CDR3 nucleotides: TGTGCCAGCAGTACACCCACAGGAACCCACCTAGGGAATGAGCAGTTCTTC. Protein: CASSTPTGTHLGNEQFF.

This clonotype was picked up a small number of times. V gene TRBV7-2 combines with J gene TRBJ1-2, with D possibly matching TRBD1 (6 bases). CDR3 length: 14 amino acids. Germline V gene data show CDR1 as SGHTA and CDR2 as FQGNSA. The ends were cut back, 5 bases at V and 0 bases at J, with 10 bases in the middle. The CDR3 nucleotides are TGTGCCAGCAGCGTTGAGGGGGCTAACTATGGCTACACCTTC. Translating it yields CASSVEGANYGYTF.

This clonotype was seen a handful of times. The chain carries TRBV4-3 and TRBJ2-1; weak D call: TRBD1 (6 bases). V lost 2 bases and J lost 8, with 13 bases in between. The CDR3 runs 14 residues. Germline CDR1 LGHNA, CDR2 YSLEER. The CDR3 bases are TGCGCCAGCAGCCAACAAAACAGGGTTGATGAGCAGTTCTTC. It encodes CASSQQNRVDEQFF.

The CDR3 is CSAGTRSSAEQFF. The CDR3 nucleotides read TGCAGCGCCGGGACTAGGAGCTCCGCTGAGCAGTTCTTC. The chain is built from TRBV29-1 and TRBJ2-1; 8 bases agree with TRBD2. Germline CDR1 and CDR2: SQVTM and ANQGSEA. V dropped 7 bases and J dropped 9; count of bases not matched to a gene: 11. The CDR3 runs 13 residues.

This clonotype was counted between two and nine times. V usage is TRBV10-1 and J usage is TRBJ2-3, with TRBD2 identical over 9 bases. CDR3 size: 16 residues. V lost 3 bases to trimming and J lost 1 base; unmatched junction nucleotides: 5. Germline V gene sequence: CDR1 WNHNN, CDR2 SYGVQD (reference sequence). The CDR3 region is CASSDISGSGTDTQYF. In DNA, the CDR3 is TGCGCCAGCAGTGATATTAGCGGGAGCGGCACAGATACGCAGTATTTT.